This T cell receptor beta chain comes out of a study of glioma-infiltrating T cells after dendritic cell vaccination. Study at large: At biweekly intervals, patients got three intradermal dendritic cell vaccine injections.

Only in-frame clones appear in the TCRdb table, and some are missing; sequencing was by immunoSEQ multiplex PCR. The sample lists 99,000 or so clones, around 87% occurring once. Time point in this sample: after dendritic cell vaccination, including at tumor progression/relapse. The germline V and J ends were trimmed by 1 base and 3 bases, with 9 bases remaining between them. Germline CDR1 is GTSNPN and CDR2 is SVGIG (reference sequence). This CDR3 spans 13 amino acids. As concerns this clone: The same CDR3 can be traced to other DNA sequences in this sample.

Sequencing was performed on blood, taken after dendritic cell vaccination. The sequence derives from a human donor with glioblastoma. The rearrangement links TRBV30 to TRBJ1-2, with D possibly being TRBD1 (6 bases). The CDR3 DNA reads as TGTGCCTGGAGTGGGGGGCGCGACTATGGCTACACCTTC. This codes for CAWSGGRDYGYTF.